The 28 T cell receptor beta chains listed next were all sequenced from one sample in a study of blood T cell repertoires in COVID-19. Repertoires were generated with immunoSEQ multiplex PCR, while TCRdb's copy carries only in-frame clones and drops some. The sample has 200,000 to 300,000 clones; around 81% are singletons. Sample: peripheral blood. The receptors shown here come from an elderly woman with COVID-19, enrolled during active disease.

This rearrangement joins TRBV14 to TRBJ1-1; 7 bases align to TRBD1. Germline V gene sequence: CDR1 SGHDN, CDR2 FVKESK. The CDR3 totals 15 residues. The ends lost 4 bases at V and 5 bases at J; junction bases unmatched: 10. The CDR3: CASSPLGQVVTEAFF. The CDR3 DNA sequence: TGTGCCAGCAGCCCCCTTGGACAGGTGGTTACTGAAGCTTTCTTT.

This clone was counted only a few times. The chain joins TRBV6-1 to TRBJ1-1; tentatively, D is TRBD1 (6 bases). V was trimmed by 2 bases and J by 4 bases, leaving 14 bases between them. Germline CDR1 is MNHNS and CDR2 is SASEGT. The CDR3 is 15 amino acids. The CDR3 sequence: CASSETRGRTTEAFF. As DNA, the CDR3 is TGTGCCAGCAGTGAAACCAGGGGCAGGACCACTGAAGCTTTCTTT.

This chain joins TRBV18 and TRBJ1-1; unclear D gene. V gave up 5 bases and J gave up 5 bases, with 15 bases separating them. The germline CDR1 and CDR2 sequences are KGHSH and LQKENI. This CDR3 is 14 amino acids long. The CDR3 here is CASSVGRGETEAFF. DNA of the CDR3: TGTGCCAGCTCAGTTGGACGGGGAGAGACTGAAGCTTTCTTT.

J is TRBJ1-1 and V is TRBV6-6; D is unclear. The germline V gene encodes CDR1 MNHNY and CDR2 SVGAGI (reference sequence). This CDR3 is 14 amino acids long. V was clipped by 2 bases and J by 4 bases, with 11 bases between them. The CDR3 sequence is CASSYRAEPTEAFF. CDR3 sequence (DNA): TGTGCCAGCAGTTACCGTGCAGAACCCACTGAAGCTTTCTTT.

The CDR3 DNA is TGTGCCAGCAGCTTGTGGGGGGATCCTCAGCCCCAGCATTTT. Protein: CASSLWGDPQPQHF. The J gene is TRBJ1-5, the V gene TRBV5-8; maybe TRBD1 (5 bases). With 1 base removed from V and 6 bases from J, the gap between germline ends came to 11 bases. Germline V gene data show CDR1 as SGHTS and CDR2 as YDEGEE. CDR3 size: 14 residues.

This clone was found once. V and J are TRBV5-1 and TRBJ1-2; TRBD1 matches at 10 bases. The CDR3 has 14 residues. Germline V gene lookup returns CDR1 SGHRS and CDR2 YFSETQ. Trimming at V came to 4 bases and at J to 4 bases, leaving 4 bases not matched to a gene. CDR3 protein: CASSPGTGVYGYTF. DNA of the CDR3: TGCGCCAGCAGCCCGGGGACAGGGGTCTATGGCTACACCTTC.

This chain uses TRBV28 with TRBJ1-1, with D unresolved. CDR3 length: 12 residues. Looked up from germline, CDR1 is MDHEN and CDR2 is SYDVKM. V shed 8 bases and J shed 3 bases, with 10 bases lying between them. The CDR3 coding sequence is TGTGCCAGCGGAGTGGCCCACACTGAAGCTTTCTTT. This encodes CASGVAHTEAFF.

The J gene is TRBJ2-2, the V gene TRBV7-3, with TRBD1 identical over 8 bases. After removal of 3 bases from V and 6 bases from J, the junction contained 6 bases not matched to a gene. The CDR3 contains 15 residues. CDR1 SGHTA and CDR2 FQGTGA come from the germline V gene. CDR3 loop: CASSFTGGPAGELFF. Here the CDR3 DNA reads TGTGCCAGCAGCTTTACAGGGGGTCCGGCCGGGGAGCTGTTTTTT.

The gene calls are TRBV6-5 and TRBJ1-3; possible D gene TRBD1, 5 bases. The CDR3 is 15 residues long. CDR1 is MNHEY and CDR2 is SVGAGI in the germline V gene. Trimming stripped 4 bases from V and 0 bases from J, with 10 bases between. CDR3 in DNA: TGTGCCAGCAGTTCCGACAGAATCTCTGGAAACACCATATATTTT. Its translation is CASSSDRISGNTIYF.

The chain has TRBV18 and TRBJ2-7, with D possibly TRBD2 on 6 matching bases. The CDR3 is 16 residues long. Germline V CDR1 and CDR2: KGHSH, LQKENI. V was cut by 2 bases and J by 1 base, with 15 bases left in between. Here the CDR3 reads CASSPAPGSGSYEQYF. CDR3 DNA: TGTGCCAGCTCACCAGCACCGGGGAGCGGGTCCTACGAGCAGTACTTC.

This clone was picked up a small number of times. The chain is built from TRBV7-9 and TRBJ1-1; D might be TRBD1 (6 bases). This CDR3 spans 11 amino acids. CDR1 is SEHNR, CDR2 FQNEAQ, per germline (reference sequence). V dropped 5 bases and J dropped 8 bases, with 9 bases sitting between them. Written as DNA, the CDR3 is TGTGCCAGCAGCGCCGGGACAGAAGCTTTCTTT. It specifies CASSAGTEAFF.

The chain uses TRBV2 and TRBJ2-1, with 7 bases that match TRBD2. The V and J ends lost 6 bases and 4 bases, in that order; junction bases with no gene match: 15. Looked up from germline, CDR1 is SNHLY and CDR2 is FYNNEI. The CDR3 contains 17 residues. The CDR3 here is CASSLGGGYYRYNEQFF. CDR3 coding DNA: TGTGCCAGCAGCCTGGGGGGGGGTTATTACCGATACAATGAGCAGTTCTTC. Together with reference TRBV2 and TRBJ2-1, the CDR3 gives the full variable domain: EPEVTQTPSHQVTQMGQEVILRCVPISNHLYFYWYRQILGQKVEFLVSFYNNEISEKSEIFDDQFSVERPDGSNFTLKIRSTKLEDSAMYFCASSLGGGYYRYNEQFFGPGTRLTVL.

V is TRBV29-1 and J is TRBJ2-5, with D unclear. The CDR3 length is 13 residues. Germline V gene sequence: CDR1 SQVTM, CDR2 ANQGSEA. The germline V and J ends were trimmed by 1 base and 5 bases, with 11 bases remaining between them. The CDR3 reads CSVEGSMRETQYF. CDR3 bases: TGCAGCGTTGAAGGGTCTATGCGGGAGACCCAGTACTTC.

The chain employs TRBV5-5 and TRBJ1-1; D not certain. The CDR3 has 15 amino acids. In germline, CDR1 is SGHKS, CDR2 YYEKEE (reference sequence). Trimming removed 1 base at V and 0 bases at J, with 10 bases between. The CDR3 nucleotides read TGTGCCAGCAGCTTGACATCCACAATGAACACTGAAGCTTTCTTT. Amino acid sequence: CASSLTSTMNTEAFF. The full variable domain, completed using reference TRBV5-5 and TRBJ1-1, is DAGVTQSPTHLIKTRGQQVTLRCSPISGHKSVSWYQQVLGQGPQFIFQYYEKEERGRGNFPDRFSARQFPNYSSELNVNALLLGDSALYLCASSLTSTMNTEAFFGQGTRLTVV.

The count of this clone is one. The germline gene is not matched at one end of the junction; a read error may be the cause. The rearrangement uses TRBV19 and TRBJ1-1; D gene uncertain. Germline loops: CDR1 LNHDA, CDR2 SQIVND (reference sequence). This CDR3 has 12 amino acids. The DNA of the CDR3 is TGTGCCAGTAGTAACATGAAAACTGAAGCTTTCTTT. Residues: CASSNMKTEAFF.

This clone was picked up one time. The CDR3 loop reads CASSLRGTAYEQYF. CDR3 bases: TGCGCCAGCAGCTTAAGAGGGACAGCCTACGAGCAGTACTTC. V and J are TRBV5-1 and TRBJ2-7; 7 bases map to TRBD1. CDR1 is SGHRS and CDR2 is YFSETQ in the germline V gene. This CDR3 is 14 amino acids long. After removal of 2 bases from V and 2 bases from J, the junction contained 4 bases not matched to a gene.

For the CDR3, the DNA is TGTGCCAGCAGCCTACGGACAGGTTCCTATGGCTACACCTTC. Residues: CASSLRTGSYGYTF. V usage is TRBV14 and J usage is TRBJ1-2; 7 bases match TRBD1. Trimming at V came to 4 bases and at J to 4 bases, leaving 6 bases not matched to a gene. Germline CDR1 reads SGHDN; CDR2 reads FVKESK. This CDR3 is 14 amino acids long.

This chain connects TRBV7-2 to TRBJ2-5; 8 nucleotides match TRBD2. The CDR3 contains 17 residues. Unmatched junction bases numbered 14, after V lost 5 bases and J lost 3 bases. The V gene's germline CDR1 is SGHTA and CDR2 FQGNSA. The CDR3 coding sequence is TGTGCCAGCAGCAGAGGGTTCGGGAGGGCAAACGAAGAGACCCAGTACTTC. It codes for CASSRGFGRANEETQYF. Looking up the rest from reference TRBV7-2 and TRBJ2-5 gives the full variable domain: GAGVSQSPSNKVTEKGKDVELRCDPISGHTALYWYRQSLGQGLEFLIYFQGNSAPDKSGLPSDRFSAERTGGSVSTLTIQRTQQEDSAVYLCASSRGFGRANEETQYFGPGTRLLVL.

The rearrangement uses TRBV7-2 and TRBJ2-7; 7 bases fit TRBD2. The trim removed 5 bases at V and 2 bases at J, leaving 9 bases unmatched. The CDR3 has 15 amino acids. CDR1 and CDR2 (germline): SGHTA, FQGNSA. This CDR3 is CASSRGFGLAYEQYF. The DNA of the CDR3 is TGTGCCAGCAGCCGCGGGTTTGGACTAGCCTACGAGCAGTACTTC.

The V call is TRBV6-5, the J call TRBJ1-2, with D tentatively TRBD1 (5 bases). This CDR3 has 13 amino acids. Trimming cost V 6 bases and J 4 bases, with 12 bases left between them. Germline CDR1 reads MNHEY; CDR2 reads SVGAGI. This CDR3 reads CASRLQGSYGYTF. CDR3 bases: TGTGCCAGCAGGCTGCAGGGCAGCTATGGCTACACCTTC.

The V and J genes are TRBV6-5 and TRBJ2-1, with a possible D match to TRBD1 (5 bases). Germline loops: CDR1 MNHEY, CDR2 SVGAGI. Between the trimmed V and J ends, which lost 7 bases and 0 bases, there was a span of 13 bases. CDR3 length: 15 amino acids. The CDR3 sequence: CASILLGDSYNEQFF. The CDR3 DNA sequence: TGTGCCAGCATCCTTTTAGGGGACTCCTACAATGAGCAGTTCTTC.

With regard to this clone: In the same sample, other DNA sequences code for this CDR3. The gene calls are TRBV7-9 and TRBJ1-4, with 8 bases aligning to TRBD1. The J segment lost 2 bases and the V segment lost 4 bases, leaving 3 bases of the junction unmatched. CDR3 size: 15 residues. Germline V gives CDR1 SEHNR, CDR2 FQNEAQ (reference sequence). Here the CDR3 reads CASSSRQGTNEKLFF. For the CDR3, the DNA is TGTGCCAGCAGCTCCCGACAGGGGACTAATGAAAAACTGTTTTTT.

The genes are TRBV7-2 and TRBJ2-7; D gene ambiguous. Germline CDR1 is SGHTA and CDR2 is FQGNSA. The CDR3 is made up of 13 amino acids. Trimming took off 1 base at V and 2 bases at J, with 6 bases between the two ends. The CDR3 DNA sequence: TGTGCCAGCAGCTTAGAGGAGACCTACGAGCAGTACTTC. This gives the protein CASSLEETYEQYF.

This clone was seen ten or more times. The V call is TRBV6-5, the J call TRBJ2-6; perhaps TRBD2 as D (5 bases). Germline CDR1 MNHEY, CDR2 SVGAGI. Deletions cut 6 bases from V and 4 bases from J, with 10 bases between. The CDR3 has 14 residues. The CDR3 nucleotides read TGTGCCAGCAGACGGGATCCCGGGGCCAACGTCCTGACTTTC. Residues: CASRRDPGANVLTF.

The chain carries TRBV28 and TRBJ2-1, with 10 bases aligning to TRBD2. Germline assignment: CDR1 MDHEN and CDR2 SYDVKM. The trim removed 6 bases at V and 3 bases at J, leaving 2 bases unmatched. The CDR3 spans 14 residues. CDR3 amino acids: CASRRTSGYNEQFF. The CDR3 bases are TGTGCCAGCAGGAGGACTAGCGGCTACAATGAGCAGTTCTTC.

The chain uses TRBV3-1 (or the pseudogene TRBV3-2) and TRBJ2-7; 10 nucleotides line up with TRBD2. V trimming: 5 bases; J trimming: 5 bases; junction bases outside the gene matches: 3. CDR3 length: 13 residues. Per the germline V gene, CDR1 is LGHDT and CDR2 is YNNKEL (reference sequence). The CDR3 DNA is TGTGCCAGCAGCACTGGACTAGCGGACGAGCAGTACTTC. It specifies CASSTGLADEQYF.

V gene TRBV5-6 combines with J gene TRBJ2-3; D is unclear. Trimming shortened V by 0 bases and J by 0 bases, and 8 bases separated the two germline ends. This CDR3 has 15 residues. Per the germline V gene, CDR1 is SGHDT and CDR2 is YYEEEE. CDR3 region: CASSLGQISTDTQYF. CDR3 nucleotide sequence: TGTGCCAGCAGCTTGGGGCAAATTAGCACAGATACGCAGTATTTT.

This clone has just one count. The rearrangement links TRBV28 to TRBJ1-1; 7 positions match TRBD1. Germline assignment: CDR1 MDHEN and CDR2 SYDVKM. The CDR3 has 13 residues. J was trimmed by 4 bases and V by 7 bases; bases with no gene match: 6. This CDR3 reads CASKGAMGTEAFF. In DNA, the CDR3 is TGTGCCAGCAAGGGGGCCATGGGCACTGAAGCTTTCTTT. The variable domain in full, with the rest retrieved from reference TRBV28 and TRBJ1-1, is DVKVTQSSRYLVKRTGEKVFLECVQDMDHENMFWYRQDPGLGLRLIYFSYDVKMKEKGDIPEGYSVSREKKERFSLILESASTNQTSMYLCASKGAMGTEAFFGQGTRLTVV.